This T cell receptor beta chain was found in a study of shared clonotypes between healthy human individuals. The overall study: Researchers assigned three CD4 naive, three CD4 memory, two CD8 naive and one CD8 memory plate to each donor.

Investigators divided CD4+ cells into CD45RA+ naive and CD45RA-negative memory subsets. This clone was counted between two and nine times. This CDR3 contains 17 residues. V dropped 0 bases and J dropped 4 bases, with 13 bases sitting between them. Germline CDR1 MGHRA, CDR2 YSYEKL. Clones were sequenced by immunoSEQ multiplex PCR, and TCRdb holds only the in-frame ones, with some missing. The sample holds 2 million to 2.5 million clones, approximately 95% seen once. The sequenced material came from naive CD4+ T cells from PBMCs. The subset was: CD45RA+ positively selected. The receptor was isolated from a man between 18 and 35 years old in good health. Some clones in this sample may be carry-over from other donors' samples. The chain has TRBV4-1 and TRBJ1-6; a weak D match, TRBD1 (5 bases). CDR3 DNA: TGCGCCAGCAGCCAAGAAGGTGCCGGACATTATAATTCACCCCTCCACTTT. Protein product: CASSQEGAGHYNSPLHF.